The entry that follows covers one T cell receptor beta chain sequence. The V gene's germline CDR1 is SGHTS and CDR2 YDEGEE. This CDR3 contains 12 residues. With 0 bases removed from V and 7 bases from J, the gap between germline ends came to 7 bases. This table comes from immunoSEQ multiplex PCR, and its TCRdb copy is limited to in-frame clones, with some not included. This table holds around 550,000 clones, 95% found once. This specimen comes from a study of shared clonotypes between healthy human individuals. CD8 cells classed as naive were CD45RO-negative and positively selected for CCR7, excluding terminally differentiated effector memory CD45RA+ cells.

Sequenced material: naive CD8+ T cells sorted from blood. This sequence originates from a woman under 40 in good health. The rearrangement joins TRBV5-8 to TRBJ1-1; D is uncertain. CDR3 DNA: TGTGCCAGCAGCTTGGCTTTAGATGAAGCTTTCTTT. Protein: CASSLALDEAFF. The full variable domain, in which reference TRBV5-8 and TRBJ1-1 provide the parts outside the CDR3, is EAGVTQSPTHLIKTRGQQATLRCSPISGHTSVYWYQQALGLGLQFLLWYDEGEERNRGNFPPRFSGRQFPNYSSELNVNALELEDSALYLCASSLALDEAFFGQGTRLTVV.